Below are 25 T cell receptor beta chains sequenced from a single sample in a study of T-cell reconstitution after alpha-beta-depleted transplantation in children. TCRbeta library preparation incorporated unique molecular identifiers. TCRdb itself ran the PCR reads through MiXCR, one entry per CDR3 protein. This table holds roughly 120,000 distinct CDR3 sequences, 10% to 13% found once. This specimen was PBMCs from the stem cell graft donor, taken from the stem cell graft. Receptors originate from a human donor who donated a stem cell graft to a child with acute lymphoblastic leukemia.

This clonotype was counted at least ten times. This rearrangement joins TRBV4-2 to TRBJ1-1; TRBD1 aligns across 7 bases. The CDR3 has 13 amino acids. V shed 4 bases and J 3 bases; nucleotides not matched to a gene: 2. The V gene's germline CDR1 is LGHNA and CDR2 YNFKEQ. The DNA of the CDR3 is TGTGCCAGCAGCCGTGACAGGGACACTGAAGCTTTCTTT. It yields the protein CASSRDRDTEAFF.

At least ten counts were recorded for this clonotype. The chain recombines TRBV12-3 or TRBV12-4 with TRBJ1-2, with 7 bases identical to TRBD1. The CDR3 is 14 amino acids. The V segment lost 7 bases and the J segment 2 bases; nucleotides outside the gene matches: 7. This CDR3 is CASIPDRINYGYTF. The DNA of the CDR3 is TGTGCCAGCATCCCGGACAGGATAAACTATGGCTACACCTTC.

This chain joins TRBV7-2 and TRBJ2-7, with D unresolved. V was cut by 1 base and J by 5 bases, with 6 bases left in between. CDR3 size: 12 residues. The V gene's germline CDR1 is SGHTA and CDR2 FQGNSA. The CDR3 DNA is TGTGCCAGCAGCTTAGGTAGTGACGAGCAGTACTTC. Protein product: CASSLGSDEQYF.

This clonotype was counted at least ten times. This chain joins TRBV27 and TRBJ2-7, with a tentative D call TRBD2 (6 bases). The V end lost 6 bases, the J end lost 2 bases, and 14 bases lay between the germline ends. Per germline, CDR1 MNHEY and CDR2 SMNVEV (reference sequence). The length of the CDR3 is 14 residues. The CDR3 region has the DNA TGTGCCAGCAGCCCTAGGGAGGCTGCCTACGAGCAGTACTTC. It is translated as CASSPREAAYEQYF.

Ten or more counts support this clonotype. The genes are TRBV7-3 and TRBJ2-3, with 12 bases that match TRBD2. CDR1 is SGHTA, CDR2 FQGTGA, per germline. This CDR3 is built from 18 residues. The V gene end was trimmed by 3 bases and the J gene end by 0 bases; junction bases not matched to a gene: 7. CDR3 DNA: TGTGCCAGCAGCTTGTTGCTAGCGGGAGGGCGGAGCACAGATACGCAGTATTTT. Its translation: CASSLLLAGGRSTDTQYF.

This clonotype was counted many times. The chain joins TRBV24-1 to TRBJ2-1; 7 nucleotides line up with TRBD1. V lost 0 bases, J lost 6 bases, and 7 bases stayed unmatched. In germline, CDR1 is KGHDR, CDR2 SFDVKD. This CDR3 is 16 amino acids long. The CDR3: CATSDLGTEVGNEQFF. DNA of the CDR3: TGTGCCACCAGTGATTTGGGGACAGAAGTGGGCAATGAGCAGTTCTTC.

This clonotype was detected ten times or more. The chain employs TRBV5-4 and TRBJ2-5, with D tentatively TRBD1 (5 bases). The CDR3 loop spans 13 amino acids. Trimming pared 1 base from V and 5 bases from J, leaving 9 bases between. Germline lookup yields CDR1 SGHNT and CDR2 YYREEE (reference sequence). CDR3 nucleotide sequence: TGTGCCAGCAGCTTGTCAGGGCAGGAGACCCAGTACTTC. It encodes CASSLSGQETQYF.

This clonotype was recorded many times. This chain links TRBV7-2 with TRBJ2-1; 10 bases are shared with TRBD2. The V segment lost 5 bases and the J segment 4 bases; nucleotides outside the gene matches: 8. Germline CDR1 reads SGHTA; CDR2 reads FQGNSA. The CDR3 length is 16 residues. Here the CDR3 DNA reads TGTGCCAGCAGCCTAGAAAGACTAGCGGGTTACAATGAGCAGTTCTTC. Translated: CASSLERLAGYNEQFF.

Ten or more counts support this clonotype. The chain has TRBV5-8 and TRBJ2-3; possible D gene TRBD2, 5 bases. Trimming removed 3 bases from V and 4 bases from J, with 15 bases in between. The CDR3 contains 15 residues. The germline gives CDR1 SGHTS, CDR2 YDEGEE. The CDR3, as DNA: TGTGCCAGCAGCTCCCGCGGCGGGCTGTCAGATACGCAGTATTTT. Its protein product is CASSSRGGLSDTQYF. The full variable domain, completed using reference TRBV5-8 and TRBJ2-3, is EAGVTQSPTHLIKTRGQQATLRCSPISGHTSVYWYQQALGLGLQFLLWYDEGEERNRGNFPPRFSGRQFPNYSSELNVNALELEDSALYLCASSSRGGLSDTQYFGPGTRLTVL.

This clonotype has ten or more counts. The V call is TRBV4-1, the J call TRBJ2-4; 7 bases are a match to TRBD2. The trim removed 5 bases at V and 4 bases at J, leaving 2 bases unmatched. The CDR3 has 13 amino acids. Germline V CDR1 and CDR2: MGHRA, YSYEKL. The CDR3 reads CASSGDYKNIQYF. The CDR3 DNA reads TGCGCCAGCAGCGGGGACTATAAAAACATTCAGTACTTC.

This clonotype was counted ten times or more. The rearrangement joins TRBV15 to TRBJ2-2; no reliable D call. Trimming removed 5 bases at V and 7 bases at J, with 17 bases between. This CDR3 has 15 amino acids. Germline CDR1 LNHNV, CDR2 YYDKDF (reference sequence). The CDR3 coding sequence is TGTGCCACCAGCGGGGATCAGCCCAGAGGCGGGGAGCTGTTTTTT. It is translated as CATSGDQPRGGELFF.

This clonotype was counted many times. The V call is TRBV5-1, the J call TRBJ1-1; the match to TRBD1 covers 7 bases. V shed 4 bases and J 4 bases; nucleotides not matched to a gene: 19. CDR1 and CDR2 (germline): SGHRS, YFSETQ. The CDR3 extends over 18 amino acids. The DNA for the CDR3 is TGCGCCAGCAGCCGAGTCCCGAGGACAGGTTCTGCGAGCACTGAAGCTTTCTTT. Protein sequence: CASSRVPRTGSASTEAFF.

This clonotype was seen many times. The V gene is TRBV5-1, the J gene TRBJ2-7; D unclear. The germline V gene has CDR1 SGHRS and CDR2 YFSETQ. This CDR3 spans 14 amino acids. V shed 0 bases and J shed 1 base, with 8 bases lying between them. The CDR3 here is CASSLGVLSYEQYF. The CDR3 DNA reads TGCGCCAGCAGCTTGGGGGTTCTTTCCTACGAGCAGTACTTC.

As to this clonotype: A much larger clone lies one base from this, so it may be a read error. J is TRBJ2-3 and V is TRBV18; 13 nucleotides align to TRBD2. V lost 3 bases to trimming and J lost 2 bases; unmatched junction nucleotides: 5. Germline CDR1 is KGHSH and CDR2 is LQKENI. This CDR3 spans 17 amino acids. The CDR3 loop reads CASSPLTSGGYTDTQYF. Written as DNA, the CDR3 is TGTGCCAGCTCACCGCTGACTAGCGGGGGGTACACAGATACGCAGTATTTT.

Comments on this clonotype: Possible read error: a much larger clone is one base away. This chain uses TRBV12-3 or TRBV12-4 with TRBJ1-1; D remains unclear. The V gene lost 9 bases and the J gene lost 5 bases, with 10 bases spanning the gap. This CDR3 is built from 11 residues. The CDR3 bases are TGTGCCAGACACTTTGGAACTGAAGCTTTCTTT. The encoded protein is CARHFGTEAFF.

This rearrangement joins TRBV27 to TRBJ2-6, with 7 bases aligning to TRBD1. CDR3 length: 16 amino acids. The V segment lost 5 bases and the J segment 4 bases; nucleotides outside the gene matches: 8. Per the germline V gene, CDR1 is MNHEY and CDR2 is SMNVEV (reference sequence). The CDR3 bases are TGTGCCAGCAGTCCCGTGACAGGGTACGGGGCCAACGTCCTGACTTTC. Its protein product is CASSPVTGYGANVLTF.

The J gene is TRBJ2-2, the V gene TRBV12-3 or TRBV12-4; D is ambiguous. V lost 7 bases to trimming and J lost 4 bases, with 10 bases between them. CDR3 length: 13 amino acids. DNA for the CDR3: TGTGCCAGCACCTTAGGATTCACCGGGGAGCTGTTTTTT. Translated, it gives CASTLGFTGELFF.

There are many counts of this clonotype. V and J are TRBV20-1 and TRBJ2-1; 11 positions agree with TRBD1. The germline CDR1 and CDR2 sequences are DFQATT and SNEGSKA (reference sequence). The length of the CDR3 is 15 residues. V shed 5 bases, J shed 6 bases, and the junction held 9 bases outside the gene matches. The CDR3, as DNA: TGCAGTGCTCCCCAAGGGACAGGGGGATTCAATGAGCAGTTCTTC. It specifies CSAPQGTGGFNEQFF.

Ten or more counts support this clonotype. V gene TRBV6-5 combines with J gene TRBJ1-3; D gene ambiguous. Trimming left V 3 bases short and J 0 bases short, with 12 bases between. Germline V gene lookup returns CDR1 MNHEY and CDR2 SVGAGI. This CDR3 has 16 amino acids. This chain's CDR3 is CASSYAAGSSGNTIYF. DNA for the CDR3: TGTGCCAGCAGTTATGCAGCGGGTAGCTCTGGAAACACCATATATTTT.

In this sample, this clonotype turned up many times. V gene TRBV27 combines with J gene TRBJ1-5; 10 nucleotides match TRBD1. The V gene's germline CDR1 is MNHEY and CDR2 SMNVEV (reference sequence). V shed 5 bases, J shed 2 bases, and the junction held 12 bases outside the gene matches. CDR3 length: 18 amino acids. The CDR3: CASSLRTGGDAGNQPQHF. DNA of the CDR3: TGTGCCAGCAGTCTTAGGACAGGGGGGGATGCAGGCAATCAGCCCCAGCATTTT.

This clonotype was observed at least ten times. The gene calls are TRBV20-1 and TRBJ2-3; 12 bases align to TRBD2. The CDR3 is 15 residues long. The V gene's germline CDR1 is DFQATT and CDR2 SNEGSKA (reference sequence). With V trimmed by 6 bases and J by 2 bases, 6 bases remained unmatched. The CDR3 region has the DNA TGCAGTGCCCTGGGACTAGCGGGTAACACAGATACGCAGTATTTT. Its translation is CSALGLAGNTDTQYF.

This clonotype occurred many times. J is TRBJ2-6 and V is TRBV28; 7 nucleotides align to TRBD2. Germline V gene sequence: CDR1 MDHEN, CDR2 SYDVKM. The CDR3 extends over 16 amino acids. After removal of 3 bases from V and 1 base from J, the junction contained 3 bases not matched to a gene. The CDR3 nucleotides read TGTGCCAGCAGTTTTAGGGGACTATCTGGGGCCAACGTCCTGACTTTC. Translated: CASSFRGLSGANVLTF.

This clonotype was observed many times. The CDR3 region has the DNA TGTGCCAGCAGAGACGGACAGGTGAACACCGGGGAGCTGTTTTTT. Its protein product is CASRDGQVNTGELFF. J is TRBJ2-2 and V is TRBV12-3 or TRBV12-4, with TRBD1 matching over 7 bases. The J segment lost 1 base and the V segment lost 6 bases, leaving 5 bases of the junction unmatched. The CDR3 has 15 amino acids.

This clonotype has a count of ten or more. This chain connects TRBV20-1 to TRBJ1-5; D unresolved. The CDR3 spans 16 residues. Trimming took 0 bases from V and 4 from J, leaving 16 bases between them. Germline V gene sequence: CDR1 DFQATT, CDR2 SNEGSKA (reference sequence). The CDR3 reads CSARDRSPRGNQPQHF. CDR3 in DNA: TGCAGTGCTAGAGATCGGTCACCGCGGGGAAATCAGCCCCAGCATTTT.

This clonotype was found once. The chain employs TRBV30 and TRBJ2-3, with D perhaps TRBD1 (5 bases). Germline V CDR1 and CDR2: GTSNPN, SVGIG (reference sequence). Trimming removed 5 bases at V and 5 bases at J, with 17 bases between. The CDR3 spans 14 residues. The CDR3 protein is CAWWAFPGQDTQYF. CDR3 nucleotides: TGTGCCTGGTGGGCCTTCCCCGGACAAGATACGCAGTATTTT.